This T cell receptor (beta chain) was identified during a study of T cell responses to AZD1222 COVID-19 vaccine. The CDR3 has 13 residues. Trimming left V 6 bases short and J 6 bases short, with 15 bases between. Germline CDR1 MDHEN, CDR2 SYDVKM. Findings and caveats of the study: Females made up more of the donors, who were largely white British, and clonal diversity may have come out too low. Sampled repertoires all dated from after the peak T cell response. Regions 160-218 and 743-854 held dominance among vaccine-associated CD4 TCRs, which spanned spike. Close to half of all spike-specific TCRs reportedly target regions of the variants that are unmutated.

The repertoire was sequenced with immunoSEQ multiplex PCR; TCRdb's copy has only in-frame clones and lacks some. The data show under 130,000 clones, about 85% seen once. About this clone itself: What it binds is unknown.

The sequencing used peripheral blood, collected 28 days after the second AZD1222 dose. This sequence originates from an adult who received the AZD1222 COVID-19 vaccine. V and J are TRBV28 and TRBJ2-7; D is perhaps TRBD1 (6 bases). CDR3 nucleotide sequence: TGTGCCAGCAGACCGGGACACAGCCCCGAGCAGTACTTC. Residues: CASRPGHSPEQYF.